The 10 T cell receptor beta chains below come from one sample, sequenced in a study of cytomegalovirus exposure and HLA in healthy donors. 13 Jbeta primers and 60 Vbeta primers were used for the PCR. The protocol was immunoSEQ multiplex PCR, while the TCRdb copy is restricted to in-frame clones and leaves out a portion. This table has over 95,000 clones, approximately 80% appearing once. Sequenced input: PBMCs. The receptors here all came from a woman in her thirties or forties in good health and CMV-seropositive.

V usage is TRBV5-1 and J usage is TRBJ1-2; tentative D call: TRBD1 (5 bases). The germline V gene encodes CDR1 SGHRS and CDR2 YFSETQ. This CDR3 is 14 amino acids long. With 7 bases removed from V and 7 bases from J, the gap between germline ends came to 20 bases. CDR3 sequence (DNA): TGCGCCAGCGGGGCGAACCCTCTACTCCGTGGCTACACCTTC. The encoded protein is CASGANPLLRGYTF.

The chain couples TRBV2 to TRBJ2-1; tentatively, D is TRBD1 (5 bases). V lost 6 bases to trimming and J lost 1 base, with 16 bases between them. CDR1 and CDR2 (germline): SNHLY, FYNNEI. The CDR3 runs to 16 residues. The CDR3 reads CASRARQSVSYNEQFF. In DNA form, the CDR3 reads TGTGCCAGCAGAGCCAGACAGTCTGTTTCCTACAATGAGCAGTTCTTC.

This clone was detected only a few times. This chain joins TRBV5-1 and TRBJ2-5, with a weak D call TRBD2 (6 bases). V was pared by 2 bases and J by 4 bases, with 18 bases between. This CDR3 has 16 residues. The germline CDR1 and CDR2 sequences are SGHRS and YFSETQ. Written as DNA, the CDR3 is TGCGCCAGCAGCTTTGGGACTTCTTGGATGGGAGAGACCCAGTACTTC. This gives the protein CASSFGTSWMGETQYF. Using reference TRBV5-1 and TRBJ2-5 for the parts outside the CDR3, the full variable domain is KAGVTQTPRYLIKTRGQQVTLSCSPISGHRSVSWYQQTPGQGLQFLFEYFSETQRNKGNFPGRFSGRQFSNSRSEMNVSTLELGDSALYLCASSFGTSWMGETQYFGPGTRLLVL.

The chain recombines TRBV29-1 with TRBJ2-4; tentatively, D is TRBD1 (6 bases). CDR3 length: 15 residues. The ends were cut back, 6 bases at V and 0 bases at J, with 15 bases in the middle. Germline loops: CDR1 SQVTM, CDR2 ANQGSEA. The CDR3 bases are TGCAGCGTCGTGGACAGCCAGTTAGCCAAAAACATTCAGTACTTC. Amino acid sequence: CSVVDSQLAKNIQYF.

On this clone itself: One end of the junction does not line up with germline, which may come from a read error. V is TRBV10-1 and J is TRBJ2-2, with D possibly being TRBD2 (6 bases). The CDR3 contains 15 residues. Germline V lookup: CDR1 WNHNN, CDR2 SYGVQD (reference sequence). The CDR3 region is CASSDGRGEYMRGLF. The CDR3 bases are TGCGCCAGCAGTGATGGTCGTGGGGAGTACATGCGGGGCCTTTTT.

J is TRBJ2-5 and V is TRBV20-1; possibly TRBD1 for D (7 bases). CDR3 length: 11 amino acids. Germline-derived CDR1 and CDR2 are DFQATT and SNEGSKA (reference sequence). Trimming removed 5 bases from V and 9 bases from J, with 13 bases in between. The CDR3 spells CSASDRRAQYF. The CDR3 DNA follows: TGCAGTGCTTCGGACAGGAGGGCCCAGTACTTC.

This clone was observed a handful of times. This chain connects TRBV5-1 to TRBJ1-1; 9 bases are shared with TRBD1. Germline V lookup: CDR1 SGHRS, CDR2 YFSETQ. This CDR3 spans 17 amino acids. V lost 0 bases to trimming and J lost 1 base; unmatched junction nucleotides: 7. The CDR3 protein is CASSLGPRQGGNTEAFF. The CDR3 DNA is TGCGCCAGCAGCTTGGGGCCCAGACAGGGGGGGAACACTGAAGCTTTCTTT.

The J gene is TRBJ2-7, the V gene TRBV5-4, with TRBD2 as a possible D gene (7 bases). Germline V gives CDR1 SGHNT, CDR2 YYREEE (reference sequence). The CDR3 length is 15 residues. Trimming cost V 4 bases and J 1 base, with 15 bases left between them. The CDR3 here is CASSPGGRISYEQYF. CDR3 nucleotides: TGTGCCAGCAGCCCGGGGGGCCGCATATCCTACGAGCAGTACTTC.

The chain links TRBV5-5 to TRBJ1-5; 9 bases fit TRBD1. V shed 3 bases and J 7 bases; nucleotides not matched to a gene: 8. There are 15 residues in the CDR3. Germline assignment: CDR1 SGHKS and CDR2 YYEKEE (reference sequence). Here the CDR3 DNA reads TGTGCCAGCAGCTCGAGGTGGGACAGGGACCAGCCCCAGCATTTT. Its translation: CASSSRWDRDQPQHF.

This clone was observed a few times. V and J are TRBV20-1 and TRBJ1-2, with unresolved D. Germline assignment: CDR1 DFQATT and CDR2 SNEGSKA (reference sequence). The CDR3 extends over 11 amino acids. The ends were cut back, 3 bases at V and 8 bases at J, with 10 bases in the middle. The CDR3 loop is CSASKEAGYTF. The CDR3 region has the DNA TGCAGTGCTAGTAAGGAGGCCGGCTACACCTTC.